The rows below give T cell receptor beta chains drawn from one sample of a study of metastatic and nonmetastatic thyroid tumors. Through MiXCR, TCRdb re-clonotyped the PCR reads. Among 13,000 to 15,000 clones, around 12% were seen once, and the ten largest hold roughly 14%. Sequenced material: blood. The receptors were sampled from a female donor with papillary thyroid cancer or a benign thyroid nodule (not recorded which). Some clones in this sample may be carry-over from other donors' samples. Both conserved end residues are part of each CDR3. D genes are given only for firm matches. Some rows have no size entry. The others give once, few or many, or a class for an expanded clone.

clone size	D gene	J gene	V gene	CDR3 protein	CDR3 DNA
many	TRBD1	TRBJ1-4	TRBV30	CAWRDGTESGGLFF	TGTGCCTGGAGGGATGGGACAGAATCGGGGGGACTGTTTTTT
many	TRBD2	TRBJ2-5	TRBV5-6	CASSLGPSGGQETQYF	TGTGCCAGCAGCTTGGGTCCTAGCGGGGGACAAGAGACCCAGTACTTC
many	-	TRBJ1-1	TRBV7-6	CASSFSRNTEAFF	TGTGCCAGCAGCTTCAGCAGGAACACTGAAGCTTTCTTT
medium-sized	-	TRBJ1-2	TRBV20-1	CSARGVLDSYGYTF	TGCAGTGCTAGGGGGGTCCTGGACAGCTATGGCTACACCTTC
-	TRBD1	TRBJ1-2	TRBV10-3	CAITPQGTEGYTF	TGTGCCATCACTCCACAGGGGACGGAAGGCTACACCTTC
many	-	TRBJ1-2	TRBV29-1	CSVRGGYTF	TGCAGCGTTCGGGGTGGCTACACCTTC
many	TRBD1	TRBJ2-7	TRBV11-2	CASSPKGTGPYEQYF	TGTGCCAGCAGCCCAAAAGGGACAGGGCCCTACGAGCAGTACTTC
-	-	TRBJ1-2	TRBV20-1	CSAYAAQGHYGYTF	TGCAGTGCTTACGCCGCCCAGGGACACTATGGCTACACCTTC
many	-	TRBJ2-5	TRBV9	CASSVEGGGQETQYF	TGTGCCAGCAGCGTAGAAGGTGGGGGGCAAGAGACCCAGTACTTC
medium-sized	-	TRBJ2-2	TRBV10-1	CASSEILGGIGTGELFF	TGCGCCAGCAGTGAGATCCTGGGAGGTATAGGGACCGGGGAGCTGTTTTTT
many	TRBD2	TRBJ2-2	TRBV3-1	CASSPPRLAGGPWSTGELFF	TGTGCCAGCAGCCCCCCCCGGCTAGCGGGAGGGCCGTGGAGCACCGGGGAGCTGTTTTTT
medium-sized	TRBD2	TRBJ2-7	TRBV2	CASRGTGTIYEQYF	TGTGCCAGCAGAGGAACCGGGACTATCTACGAGCAGTACTTC
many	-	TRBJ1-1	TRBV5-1	CASSSYPNTEAFF	TGCGCCAGCAGCTCGTATCCGAACACTGAAGCTTTCTTT
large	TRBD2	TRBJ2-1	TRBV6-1	CASSEVAGGYNEQFF	TGTGCCAGCAGTGAAGTAGCGGGGGGCTACAATGAGCAGTTCTTC
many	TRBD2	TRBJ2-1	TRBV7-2	CASSLAGGRYNEQFF	TGTGCCAGCAGCTTAGCGGGGGGGAGGTACAATGAGCAGTTCTTC
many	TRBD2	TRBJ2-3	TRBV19	CASSRGGTDTQYF	TGTGCCAGTAGTAGGGGAGGGACAGATACGCAGTATTTT
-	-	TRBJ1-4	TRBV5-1	CASSRTEATNEKLFF	TGCGCCAGCAGCCGCACGGAAGCAACTAATGAAAAACTGTTTTTT
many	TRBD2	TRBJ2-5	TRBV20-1	CSARDWLAGDQETQYF	TGCAGTGCTAGAGATTGGCTAGCGGGGGACCAAGAGACCCAGTACTTC
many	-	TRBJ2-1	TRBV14	CASSQAHTTQFF	TGTGCCAGCAGCCAAGCTCATACAACGCAGTTCTTC
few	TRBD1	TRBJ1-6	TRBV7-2	CASKDRPGSPLHF	TGTGCCAGCAAGGACAGGCCGGGCTCACCCCTCCACTTT
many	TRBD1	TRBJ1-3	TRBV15	CATNLLIRDRPSGNTIYF	TGTGCCACCAACCTTTTAATCCGGGACAGACCCTCTGGAAACACCATATATTTT
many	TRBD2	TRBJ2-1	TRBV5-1	CASSPKTSGQYNEQFF	TGCGCCAGCAGCCCAAAGACTAGCGGGCAATACAATGAGCAGTTCTTC
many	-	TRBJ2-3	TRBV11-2	CASSLVAGGTDTQYF	TGTGCCAGCAGCTTAGTGGCAGGGGGCACAGATACGCAGTATTTT
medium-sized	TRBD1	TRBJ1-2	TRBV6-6	CASSYARTGGGYGYTF	TGTGCCAGCAGTTACGCCCGGACAGGGGGCGGCTATGGCTACACCTTC
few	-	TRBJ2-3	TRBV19	CASSIGRWGEDTQYF	TGTGCCAGTAGTATAGGACGTTGGGGGGAAGATACGCAGTATTTT
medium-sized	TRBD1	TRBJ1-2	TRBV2	CASGGTGGYTF	TGTGCCAGCGGAGGGACAGGTGGCTACACCTTC